This T cell receptor beta chain is drawn from a study of regulatory T cells in long-lasting Graves disease. General observations from the study: Thyroid tissue went unstudied; only peripheral blood was examined.

Trimming took off 0 bases at V and 0 bases at J, with 27 bases between the two ends. CDR1 and CDR2 (germline): DFQATT, SNEGSKA (reference sequence). The CDR3 length is 21 residues. Of note for this clonotype: Its antigen remains unknown.

The time point denotes: persistent/refractory GD, antithyroid drugs over 5 years with positive TRAb. RNA extracted from PBMCs served as the sequencing template. TCR beta libraries were built with iRepertoire HTBI primers and Arm-PCR of CDR3 regions. TCRdb ran MiXCR on the multiplex PCR reads and lists one entry per CDR3 protein. The sample has more than 650,000 distinct CDR3 sequences; about 32% are singletons. The sequenced sample was peripheral blood mononuclear cells (PBMCs), obtained when the disease was refractory, from a patient treated with antithyroid drugs. The clonotype comes from a female donor with Graves disease. The rearrangement links TRBV20-1 to TRBJ2-4, with D perhaps TRBD2 (6 bases). The CDR3 loop reads CSARDGSGVKEIGAAKNIQYF. CDR3 nucleotides: TGCAGTGCTAGAGATGGTAGCGGCGTAAAGGAAATTGGGGCAGCCAAAAACATTCAGTACTTC.